This T cell receptor beta chain comes out of a study of regulatory T cells in long-lasting Graves disease. Across the whole study: Antithyroid drugs had been taken under 3 months by newly diagnosed Graves' patients.

Whole-study findings and limits: Possibly, too few samples lowered accuracy. Lower TCR diversity characterized persistent Graves' patients relative to newly diagnosed patients.

In this sample, this clonotype turned up a few times. Its cognate antigen is unknown. Building of the TCR beta libraries involved iRepertoire HTBI primers and Arm-PCR of CDR3 regions. Via MiXCR, TCRdb re-called the multiplex PCR reads, giving one row per CDR3 protein. The sample carries 350,000 to 500,000 distinct CDR3 sequences, about a sixth recorded once. The time point here: newly diagnosed GD, antithyroid drugs for less than 3 months. Extracted RNA from PBMCs served as the source of the TCR library. CDR1 is PRHDT and CDR2 is FYEKMQ in the germline V gene (reference sequence). The CDR3 loop spans 15 amino acids. V lost 5 bases, J lost 1 base, and 14 bases lay in between. This sample was shared with a second study, whose subject was T cells in Graves' hyperthyroidism and ophthalmopathy. As that study records: The TCR CDR3 was amplified in a first-round RT-PCR using the HTBI primer set.

The sequence was collected from a young woman with Graves disease. This rearrangement joins TRBV13 to TRBJ2-5, with a tentative D call TRBD2 (7 bases). Sequenced here: peripheral blood mononuclear cells (PBMCs), sampled at new diagnosis, from a patient treated with antithyroid drugs. CDR3 nucleotide sequence: TGTGCCAGCAGCCTACGCGGGGGCACCCAAGAGACCCAGTACTTC. Amino acids: CASSLRGGTQETQYF.